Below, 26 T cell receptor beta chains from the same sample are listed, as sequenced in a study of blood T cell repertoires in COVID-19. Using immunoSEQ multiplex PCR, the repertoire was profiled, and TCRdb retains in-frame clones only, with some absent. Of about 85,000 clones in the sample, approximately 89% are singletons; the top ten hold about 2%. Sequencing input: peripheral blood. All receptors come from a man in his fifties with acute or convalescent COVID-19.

CDR3 in amino acids: CASSFQTGGAQTQYF. CDR3 nucleotide sequence: TGTGCCAGCAGTTTTCAGACAGGGGGCGCGCAGACCCAGTACTTC. The rearrangement joins TRBV28 to TRBJ2-5, with TRBD1 matching 10 bases. Trimming at V came to 3 bases and at J to 6 bases, leaving 7 bases not matched to a gene. The germline CDR1 and CDR2 sequences are MDHEN and SYDVKM. The CDR3 is 15 residues long.

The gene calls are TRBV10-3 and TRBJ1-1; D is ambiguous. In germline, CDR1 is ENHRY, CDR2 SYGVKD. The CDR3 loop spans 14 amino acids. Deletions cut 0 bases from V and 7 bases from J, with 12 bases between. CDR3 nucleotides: TGTGCCATCAGTGAGTCGAGAGGCAGTGATGAAGCTTTCTTT. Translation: CAISESRGSDEAFF.

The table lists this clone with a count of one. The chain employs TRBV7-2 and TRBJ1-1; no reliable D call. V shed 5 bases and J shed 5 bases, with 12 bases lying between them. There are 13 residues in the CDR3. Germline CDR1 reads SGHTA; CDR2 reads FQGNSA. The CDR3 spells CASSLRQGTEAFF. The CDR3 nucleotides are TGTGCCAGCAGCCTGAGACAAGGAACTGAAGCTTTCTTT. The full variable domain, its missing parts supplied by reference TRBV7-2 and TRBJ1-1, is GAGVSQSPSNKVTEKGKDVELRCDPISGHTALYWYRQSLGQGLEFLIYFQGNSAPDKSGLPSDRFSAERTGGSVSTLTIQRTQQEDSAVYLCASSLRQGTEAFFGQGTRLTVV.

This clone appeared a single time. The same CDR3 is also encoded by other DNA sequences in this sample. The CDR3 region is CASSVGTSVYNEQFF. In DNA form, the CDR3 reads TGTGCCAGCAGCGTAGGAACTAGCGTGTACAATGAGCAGTTCTTC. The V and J genes are TRBV9 and TRBJ2-1, with 7 bases fitting TRBD2. The CDR3 loop spans 15 amino acids. J lost 4 bases, V lost 0 bases, and 4 bases had no gene match. Germline V gives CDR1 SGDLS, CDR2 YYNGEE.

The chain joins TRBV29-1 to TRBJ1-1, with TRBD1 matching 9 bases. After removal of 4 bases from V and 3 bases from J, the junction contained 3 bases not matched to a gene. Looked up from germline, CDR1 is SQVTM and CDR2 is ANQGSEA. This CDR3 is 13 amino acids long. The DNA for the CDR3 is TGCAGCGTTGCCGACAGGGGGTACACTGAAGCTTTCTTT. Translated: CSVADRGYTEAFF.

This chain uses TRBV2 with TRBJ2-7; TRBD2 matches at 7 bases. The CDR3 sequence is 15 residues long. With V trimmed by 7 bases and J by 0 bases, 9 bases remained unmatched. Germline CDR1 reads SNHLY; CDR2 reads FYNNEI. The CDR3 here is CASKGGLANSYEQYF. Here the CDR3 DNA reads TGTGCCAGCAAGGGAGGGCTAGCGAACTCCTACGAGCAGTACTTC.

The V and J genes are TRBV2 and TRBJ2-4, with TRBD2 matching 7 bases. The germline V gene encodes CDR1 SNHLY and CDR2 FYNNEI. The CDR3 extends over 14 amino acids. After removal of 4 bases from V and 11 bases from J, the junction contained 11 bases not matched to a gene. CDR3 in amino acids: CASSATGTISVQYF. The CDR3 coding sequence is TGTGCCAGCAGTGCGACCGGGACTATCAGCGTTCAGTACTTC.

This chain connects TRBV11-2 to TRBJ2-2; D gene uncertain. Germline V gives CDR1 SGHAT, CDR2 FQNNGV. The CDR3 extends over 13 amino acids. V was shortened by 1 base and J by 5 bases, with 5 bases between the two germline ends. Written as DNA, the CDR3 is TGTGCCAGCAGCTTAGCGCAGACCGGGGAGCTGTTTTTT. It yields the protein CASSLAQTGELFF.

This CDR3 is CASSLGQAARRYEQYF. Here the CDR3 DNA reads TGTGCCAGCAGCTTGGGGCAGGCAGCCCGGCGCTACGAGCAGTACTTC. The chain uses TRBV5-6 and TRBJ2-7, with D hard to call. Trimming left V 0 bases short and J 3 bases short, with 16 bases between. The CDR3 runs to 16 residues. The germline CDR1 and CDR2 sequences are SGHDT and YYEEEE.

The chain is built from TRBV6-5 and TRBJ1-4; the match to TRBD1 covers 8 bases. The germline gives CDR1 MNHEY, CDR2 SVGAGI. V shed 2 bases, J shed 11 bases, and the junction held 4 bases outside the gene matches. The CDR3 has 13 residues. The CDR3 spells CASSYTTGGKLFF. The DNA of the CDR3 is TGTGCCAGCAGTTACACAACAGGGGGGAAACTGTTTTTT.

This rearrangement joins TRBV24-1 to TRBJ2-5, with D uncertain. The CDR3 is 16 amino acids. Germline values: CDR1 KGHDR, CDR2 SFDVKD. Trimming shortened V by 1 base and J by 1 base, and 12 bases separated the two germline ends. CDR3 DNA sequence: TGTGCCACCAGTGATTTTGGGTCTAGGTTCCAAGAGACCCAGTACTTC. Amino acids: CATSDFGSRFQETQYF.

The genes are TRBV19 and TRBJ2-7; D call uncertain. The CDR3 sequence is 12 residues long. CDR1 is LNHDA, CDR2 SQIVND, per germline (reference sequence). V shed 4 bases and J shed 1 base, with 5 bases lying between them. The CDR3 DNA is TGTGCCAGTAGTAGCGTTTCCTACGAGCAGTACTTC. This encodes CASSSVSYEQYF.

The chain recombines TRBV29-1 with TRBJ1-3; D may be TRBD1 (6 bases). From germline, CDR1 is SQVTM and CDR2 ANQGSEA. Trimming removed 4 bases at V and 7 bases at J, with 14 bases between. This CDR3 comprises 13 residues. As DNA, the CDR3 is TGCAGCGTTGTTGGCAGGGGAGGGAACACCATATATTTT. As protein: CSVVGRGGNTIYF.

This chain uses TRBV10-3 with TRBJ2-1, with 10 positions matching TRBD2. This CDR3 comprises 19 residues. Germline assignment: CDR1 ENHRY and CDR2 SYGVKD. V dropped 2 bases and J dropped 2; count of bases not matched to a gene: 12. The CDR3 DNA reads TGTGCCATCAGTGAGACCGGAGGTAGCGGGAGGACGACCTACAATGAGCAGTTCTTC. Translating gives CAISETGGSGRTTYNEQFF.

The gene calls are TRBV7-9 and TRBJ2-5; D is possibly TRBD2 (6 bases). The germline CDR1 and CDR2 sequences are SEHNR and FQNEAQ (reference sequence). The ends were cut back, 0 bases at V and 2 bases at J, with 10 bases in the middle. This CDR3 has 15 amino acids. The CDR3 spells CASSLAAGTQETQYF. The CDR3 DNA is TGTGCCAGCAGCTTAGCTGCGGGGACTCAAGAGACCCAGTACTTC.

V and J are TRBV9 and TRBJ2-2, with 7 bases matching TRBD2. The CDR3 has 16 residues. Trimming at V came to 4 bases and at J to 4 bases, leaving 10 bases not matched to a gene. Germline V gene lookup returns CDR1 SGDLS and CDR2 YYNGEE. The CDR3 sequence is CASSPTVGGITGELFF. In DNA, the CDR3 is TGTGCCAGCAGCCCCACCGTGGGGGGGATCACCGGGGAGCTGTTTTTT.

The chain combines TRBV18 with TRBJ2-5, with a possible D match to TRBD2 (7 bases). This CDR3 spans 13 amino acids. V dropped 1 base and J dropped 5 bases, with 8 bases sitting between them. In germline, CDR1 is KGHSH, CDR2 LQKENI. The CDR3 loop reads CASSPRGGETQYF. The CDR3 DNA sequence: TGTGCCAGCTCACCACGGGGGGGCGAGACCCAGTACTTC.

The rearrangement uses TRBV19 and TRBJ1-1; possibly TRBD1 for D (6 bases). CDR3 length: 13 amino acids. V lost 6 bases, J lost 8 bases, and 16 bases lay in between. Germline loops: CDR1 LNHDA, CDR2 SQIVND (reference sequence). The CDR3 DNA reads TGTGCCAGTAGAAATCGGGGGGGGGCCGAAGCTTTCTTT. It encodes CASRNRGGAEAFF.

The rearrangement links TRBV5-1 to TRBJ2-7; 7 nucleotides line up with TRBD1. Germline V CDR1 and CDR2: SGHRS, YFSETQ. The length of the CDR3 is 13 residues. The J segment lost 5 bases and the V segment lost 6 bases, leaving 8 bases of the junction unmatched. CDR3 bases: TGCGCCAGCAACAGACAGGGAAGCGACGAGCAGTACTTC. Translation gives CASNRQGSDEQYF. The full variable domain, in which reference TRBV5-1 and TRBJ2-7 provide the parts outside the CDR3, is KAGVTQTPRYLIKTRGQQVTLSCSPISGHRSVSWYQQTPGQGLQFLFEYFSETQRNKGNFPGRFSGRQFSNSRSEMNVSTLELGDSALYLCASNRQGSDEQYFGPGTRLTVT.

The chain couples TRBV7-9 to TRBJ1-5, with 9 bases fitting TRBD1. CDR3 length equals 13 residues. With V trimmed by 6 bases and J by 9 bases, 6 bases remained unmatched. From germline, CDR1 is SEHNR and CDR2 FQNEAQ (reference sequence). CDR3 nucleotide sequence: TGTGCCAGCAGTGCGGGACAGGGCCGGCCCCAGCATTTT. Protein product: CASSAGQGRPQHF.

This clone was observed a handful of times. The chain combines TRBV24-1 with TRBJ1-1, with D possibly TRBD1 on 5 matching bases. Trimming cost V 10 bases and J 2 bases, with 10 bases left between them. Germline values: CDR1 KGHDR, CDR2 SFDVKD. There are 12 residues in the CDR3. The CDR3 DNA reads TGTGCCACGGGGGGTATTAACACTGAAGCTTTCTTT. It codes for CATGGINTEAFF.

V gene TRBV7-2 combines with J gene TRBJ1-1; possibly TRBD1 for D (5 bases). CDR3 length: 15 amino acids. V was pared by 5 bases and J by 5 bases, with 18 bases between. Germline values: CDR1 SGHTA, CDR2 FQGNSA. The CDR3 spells CASSPTLGGMTEAFF. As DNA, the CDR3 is TGTGCCAGCAGCCCAACTCTCGGGGGGATGACTGAAGCTTTCTTT.

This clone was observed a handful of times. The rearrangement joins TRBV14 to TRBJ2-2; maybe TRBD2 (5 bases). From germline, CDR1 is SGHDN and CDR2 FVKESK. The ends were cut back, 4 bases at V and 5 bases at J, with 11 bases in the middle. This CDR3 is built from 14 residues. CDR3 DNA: TGTGCCAGCAGCCGCGCAAGGAGGACCGGGGAGCTGTTTTTT. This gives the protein CASSRARRTGELFF.

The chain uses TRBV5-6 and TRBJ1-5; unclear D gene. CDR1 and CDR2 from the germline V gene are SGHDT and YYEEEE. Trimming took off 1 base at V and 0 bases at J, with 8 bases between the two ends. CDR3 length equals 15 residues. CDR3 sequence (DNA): TGTGCCAGCAGCTTGACAGAGAATAGCAATCAGCCCCAGCATTTT. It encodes CASSLTENSNQPQHF.

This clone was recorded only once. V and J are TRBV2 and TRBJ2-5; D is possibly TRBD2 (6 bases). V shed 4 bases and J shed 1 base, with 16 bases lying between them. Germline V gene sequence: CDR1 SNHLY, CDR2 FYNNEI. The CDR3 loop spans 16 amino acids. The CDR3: CASSGRRGTGQETQYF. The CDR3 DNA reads TGTGCCAGCAGTGGTCGTAGAGGGACTGGCCAAGAGACCCAGTACTTC.

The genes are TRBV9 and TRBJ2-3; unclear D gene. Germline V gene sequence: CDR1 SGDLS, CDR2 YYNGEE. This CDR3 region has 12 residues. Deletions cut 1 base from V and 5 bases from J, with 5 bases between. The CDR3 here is CASSVRGDTQYF. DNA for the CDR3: TGTGCCAGCAGCGTAAGAGGAGATACGCAGTATTTT.